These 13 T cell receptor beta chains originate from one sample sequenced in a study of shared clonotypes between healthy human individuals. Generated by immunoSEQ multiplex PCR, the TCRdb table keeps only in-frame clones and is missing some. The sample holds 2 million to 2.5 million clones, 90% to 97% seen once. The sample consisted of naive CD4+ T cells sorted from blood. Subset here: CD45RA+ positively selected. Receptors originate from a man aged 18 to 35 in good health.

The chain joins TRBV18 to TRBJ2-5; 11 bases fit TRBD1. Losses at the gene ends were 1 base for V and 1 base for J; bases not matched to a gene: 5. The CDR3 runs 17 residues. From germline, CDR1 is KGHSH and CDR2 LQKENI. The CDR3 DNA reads TGTGCCAGCTCACCACGCGGGACAGGGGGATCCCAAGAGACCCAGTACTTC. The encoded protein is CASSPRGTGGSQETQYF.

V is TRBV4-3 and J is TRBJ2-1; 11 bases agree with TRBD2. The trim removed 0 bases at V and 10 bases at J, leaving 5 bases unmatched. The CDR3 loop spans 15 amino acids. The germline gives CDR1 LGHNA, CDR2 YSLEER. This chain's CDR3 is CASSQETSGSGEQFF. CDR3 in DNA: TGCGCCAGCAGCCAAGAAACTAGCGGGAGCGGGGAGCAGTTCTTC.

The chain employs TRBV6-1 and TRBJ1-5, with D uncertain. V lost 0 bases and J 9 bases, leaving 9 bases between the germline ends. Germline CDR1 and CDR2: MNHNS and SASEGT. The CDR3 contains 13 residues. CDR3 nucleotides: TGTGCCAGCAGTGAAGCGAGTTTGGGGCCCCAGCATTTT. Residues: CASSEASLGPQHF.

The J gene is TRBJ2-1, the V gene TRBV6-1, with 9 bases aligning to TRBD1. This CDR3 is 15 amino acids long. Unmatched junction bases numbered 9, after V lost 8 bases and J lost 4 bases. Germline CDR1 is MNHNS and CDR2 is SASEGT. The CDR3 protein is CASLHGDRVYNEQFF. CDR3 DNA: TGTGCCAGCCTCCACGGGGACAGGGTTTACAATGAGCAGTTCTTC.

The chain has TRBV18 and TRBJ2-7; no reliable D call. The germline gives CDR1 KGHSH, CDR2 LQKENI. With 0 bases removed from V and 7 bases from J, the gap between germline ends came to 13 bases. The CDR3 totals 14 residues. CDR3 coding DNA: TGTGCCAGCTCACCACCGAACTATTCGCCGGAGCAGTACTTC. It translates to CASSPPNYSPEQYF.

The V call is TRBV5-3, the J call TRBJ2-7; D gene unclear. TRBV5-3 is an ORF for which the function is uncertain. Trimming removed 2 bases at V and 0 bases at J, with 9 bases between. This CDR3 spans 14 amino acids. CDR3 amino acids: CARSLGPSSYEQYF. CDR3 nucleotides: TGTGCCAGAAGCTTAGGGCCAAGCTCCTACGAGCAGTACTTC.

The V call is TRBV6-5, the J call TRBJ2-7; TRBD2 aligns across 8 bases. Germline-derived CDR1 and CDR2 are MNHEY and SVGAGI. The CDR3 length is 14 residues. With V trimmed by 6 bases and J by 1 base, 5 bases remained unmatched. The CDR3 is CASRGSGGSYEQYF. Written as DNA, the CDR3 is TGTGCCAGCAGGGGAAGCGGGGGTTCCTACGAGCAGTACTTC.

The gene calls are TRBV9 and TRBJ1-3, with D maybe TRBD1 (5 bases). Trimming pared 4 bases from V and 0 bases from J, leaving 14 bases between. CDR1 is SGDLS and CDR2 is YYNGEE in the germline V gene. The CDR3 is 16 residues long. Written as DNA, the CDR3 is TGTGCCAGCAGCCCGCTGTTAACAGGCTCTGGAAACACCATATATTTT. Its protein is CASSPLLTGSGNTIYF.

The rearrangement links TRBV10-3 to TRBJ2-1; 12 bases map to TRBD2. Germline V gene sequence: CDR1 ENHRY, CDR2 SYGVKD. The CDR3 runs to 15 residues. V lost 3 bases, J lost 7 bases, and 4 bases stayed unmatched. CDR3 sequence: CAISDLTSGSNEQFF. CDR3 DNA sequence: TGTGCCATCAGTGACCTGACTAGCGGGAGTAATGAGCAGTTCTTC.

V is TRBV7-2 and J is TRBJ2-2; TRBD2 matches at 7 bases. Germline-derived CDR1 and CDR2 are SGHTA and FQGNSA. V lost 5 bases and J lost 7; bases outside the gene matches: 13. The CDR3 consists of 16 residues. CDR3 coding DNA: TGTGCCAGCAGCCCCCGTGGCGGGAGAACCGGCGGGGAGCTGTTTTTT. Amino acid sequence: CASSPRGGRTGGELFF. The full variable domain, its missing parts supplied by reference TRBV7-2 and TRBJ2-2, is GAGVSQSPSNKVTEKGKDVELRCDPISGHTALYWYRQSLGQGLEFLIYFQGNSAPDKSGLPSDRFSAERTGGSVSTLTIQRTQQEDSAVYLCASSPRGGRTGGELFFGEGSRLTVL.

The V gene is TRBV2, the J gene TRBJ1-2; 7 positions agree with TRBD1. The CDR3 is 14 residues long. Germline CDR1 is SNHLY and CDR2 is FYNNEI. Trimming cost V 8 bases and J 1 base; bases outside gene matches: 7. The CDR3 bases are TGTGCCAGCGTTCCAGGGGGACTTAACTATGGCTACACCTTC. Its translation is CASVPGGLNYGYTF.

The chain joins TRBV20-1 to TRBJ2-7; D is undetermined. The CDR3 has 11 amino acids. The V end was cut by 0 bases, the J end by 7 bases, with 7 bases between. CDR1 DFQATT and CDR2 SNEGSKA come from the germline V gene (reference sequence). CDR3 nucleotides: TGCAGTGCTAGAGATTTGCCAGAGCAGTACTTC. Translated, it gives CSARDLPEQYF.

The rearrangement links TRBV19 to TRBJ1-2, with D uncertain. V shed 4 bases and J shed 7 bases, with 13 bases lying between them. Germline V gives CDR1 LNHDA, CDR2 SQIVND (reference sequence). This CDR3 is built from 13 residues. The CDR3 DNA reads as TGTGCCAGTAGTAACCCGGCTGTCGGTGGCTACACCTTC. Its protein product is CASSNPAVGGYTF.